Each of the 25 T cell receptor beta chains below was sequenced from the same sample in a study of blood T cells in healthy people across ages. The second PCR ran about 6 to 11 cycles with a sample-barcoded 5' primer and J-beta primers. TCRdb called the 5' RACE reads again in MiXCR, with one record for every CDR3 protein. The sample shows roughly 800,000 distinct CDR3 sequences, about 37% of them seen only once. Material: blood. These receptors were taken from a man between 18 and 35 years old in good health.

This clonotype came up many times. V and J are TRBV5-5 and TRBJ2-7; 8 bases align to TRBD1. This CDR3 is 18 amino acids long. Germline CDR1 reads SGHKS; CDR2 reads YYEKEE (reference sequence). Germline trimming cut 3 bases from V and 3 bases from J; bases unmatched to any gene: 17. DNA for the CDR3: TGTGCCAGCAGCTCGGGACAGGACGTAATCCCGCTGGTCTACGAGCAGTACTTC. Protein sequence: CASSSGQDVIPLVYEQYF.

This clonotype was counted a few times. The rearrangement uses TRBV4-2 and TRBJ2-7, with D possibly TRBD1 on 6 matching bases. The CDR3 extends over 15 amino acids. Germline assignment: CDR1 LGHNA and CDR2 YNFKEQ. The V end lost 3 bases, the J end lost 3 bases, and 15 bases lay between the germline ends. The CDR3 nucleotides read TGTGCCAGCAGCCAGGGACCTACAGGGATCTACGAGCAGTACTTC. This gives the protein CASSQGPTGIYEQYF.

The chain links TRBV5-4 to TRBJ2-3, with D maybe TRBD2 (6 bases). The CDR3 has 15 residues. The V end was cut by 7 bases, the J end by 2 bases, with 17 bases between. The germline CDR1 and CDR2 sequences are SGHNT and YYREEE (reference sequence). The CDR3 sequence is CASLNRGGSTDTQYF. The CDR3 DNA follows: TGTGCCAGCCTTAACCGGGGAGGATCCACAGATACGCAGTATTTT.

The chain couples TRBV6-2 or TRBV6-3 to TRBJ2-7; D might be TRBD1 (5 bases). Germline CDR1 MNHEY, CDR2 SVGEGT. Between the trimmed V and J ends, which lost 5 bases and 2 bases, there was a span of 13 bases. The CDR3 is 14 residues long. CDR3 amino acids: CASSPTERTYEQYF. DNA for the CDR3: TGTGCCAGCAGTCCGACAGAAAGAACCTACGAGCAGTACTTC.

This chain uses TRBV4-1 with TRBJ2-1; 9 bases are a match to TRBD1. This CDR3 is 16 amino acids long. V gave up 4 bases and J gave up 10 bases; unmatched junction bases: 14. CDR1 is MGHRA, CDR2 YSYEKL, per germline. The CDR3 here is CASSLESTGGGYEQFF. The CDR3 DNA sequence: TGCGCCAGCAGCCTAGAAAGTACAGGGGGCGGATACGAGCAGTTCTTC.

This clonotype appeared many times. The chain joins TRBV7-2 to TRBJ2-3; 7 bases are shared with TRBD1. Looked up from germline, CDR1 is SGHTA and CDR2 is FQGNSA. The CDR3 extends over 13 amino acids. V lost 7 bases, J lost 8 bases, and 9 bases stayed unmatched. The CDR3 protein is CASTVTGMPTQYF. CDR3 nucleotides: TGTGCCAGCACCGTGACAGGGATGCCTACGCAGTATTTT.

This clonotype showed up just once. The CDR3 bases are TGTGCCAGCACCCCGGGTGTGGGGGCCTATGGCTACACCTTC. It yields the protein CASTPGVGAYGYTF. V and J are TRBV6-6 and TRBJ1-2, with D possibly being TRBD1 (6 bases). The V gene lost 7 bases and the J gene lost 4 bases, with 16 bases spanning the gap. The CDR3 contains 14 residues. Germline V lookup: CDR1 MNHNY, CDR2 SVGAGI (reference sequence).

This clonotype was counted a few times. The CDR3 DNA reads TGTGCCATCAGTGGGGCTTACCGGGACAGCCACACCTTC. Protein product: CAISGAYRDSHTF. This chain joins TRBV10-3 and TRBJ1-2; TRBD1 matches at 7 bases. The CDR3 is 13 residues long. Trimming cost V 4 bases and J 12 bases; bases outside gene matches: 11. CDR1 ENHRY and CDR2 SYGVKD come from the germline V gene.

This clonotype was recorded a few times. The rearrangement joins TRBV10-3 to TRBJ1-1; 7 bases match TRBD1. Unmatched junction bases numbered 18, after V lost 10 bases and J lost 10 bases. The germline V gene has CDR1 ENHRY and CDR2 SYGVKD. This CDR3 is 14 amino acids long. In nucleotides, the CDR3 is TGTGCCACCCGACAAGCCGAGGGATCAGGGGGAGCTTTCTTT. Its protein is CATRQAEGSGGAFF.

The chain couples TRBV6-2 or TRBV6-3 to TRBJ2-6; TRBD1 aligns across 7 bases. The CDR3 has 18 residues. The J segment lost 1 base and the V segment lost 7 bases, leaving 13 bases of the junction unmatched. CDR1 and CDR2 (germline): MNHEY, SVGEGT. The CDR3 sequence is CASILSRDSPSGANVLTF. The CDR3 bases are TGTGCCAGCATCCTAAGCCGGGACAGCCCATCTGGGGCCAACGTCCTGACTTTC.

This clonotype was detected many times. The chain joins TRBV20-1 to TRBJ2-1; D gene unclear. CDR1 DFQATT and CDR2 SNEGSKA come from the germline V gene (reference sequence). The length of the CDR3 is 10 residues. V was pared by 7 bases and J by 9 bases, with 10 bases between. The CDR3 reads CSVVLVEQFF. In nucleotides, the CDR3 is TGCAGTGTTGTATTGGTTGAGCAGTTCTTC.

This clonotype was found a few times. The genes are TRBV12-3 or TRBV12-4 and TRBJ2-2; 15 positions match TRBD2. The junction had 13 bases not matched to a gene; V was cut back by 5 bases and J by 3 bases. The CDR3 is 20 residues long. The chain's CDR3 is CASSPSFGLAGGRDTGELFF. The CDR3 DNA is TGTGCCAGCAGTCCCTCTTTCGGACTAGCGGGGGGGCGCGACACCGGGGAGCTGTTTTTT.

This clonotype was recorded a few times. DNA for the CDR3: TGTGCCAGCACCCTTACCGGGGAGCTGTTTTTT. Translating gives CASTLTGELFF. The V call is TRBV7-2, the J call TRBJ2-2; D is ambiguous. CDR1 and CDR2 from the germline V gene are SGHTA and FQGNSA. The length of the CDR3 is 11 residues. Trimming removed 7 bases from V and 5 bases from J, with 5 bases in between. The whole variable domain, remainder taken from reference TRBV7-2 and TRBJ2-2, is GAGVSQSPSNKVTEKGKDVELRCDPISGHTALYWYRQSLGQGLEFLIYFQGNSAPDKSGLPSDRFSAERTGGSVSTLTIQRTQQEDSAVYLCASTLTGELFFGEGSRLTVL.

The genes are TRBV5-8 and TRBJ1-1; unclear D gene. This CDR3 comprises 15 residues. Per germline, CDR1 SGHTS and CDR2 YDEGEE. V was trimmed by 3 bases and J by 0 bases, leaving 12 bases between them. DNA for the CDR3: TGTGCCAGCAGCTGGGGTCGGTCTATGAACACTGAAGCTTTCTTT. It is translated as CASSWGRSMNTEAFF.

The chain is built from TRBV4-3 and TRBJ2-5; D uncertain. Germline-derived CDR1 and CDR2 are LGHNA and YSLEER. The CDR3 extends over 16 amino acids. V lost 3 bases and J 0 bases, leaving 14 bases between the germline ends. The CDR3 DNA follows: TGCGCCAGCAGCCAGGGTCAGAATGGGGACCAAGAGACCCAGTACTTC. Protein product: CASSQGQNGDQETQYF.

This clonotype was found a few times. V gene TRBV6-6 combines with J gene TRBJ1-6, with TRBD1 matching over 7 bases. This CDR3 spans 15 amino acids. Trimming took 6 bases from V and 3 from J; bases not matched to a gene: 5. CDR1 and CDR2 from the germline V gene are MNHNY and SVGAGI (reference sequence). CDR3 sequence: CASRRQGDYNSPLHF. CDR3 bases: TGTGCCAGCAGACGACAGGGTGACTATAATTCACCCCTCCACTTT.

This rearrangement joins TRBV29-1 to TRBJ2-5, with D tentatively TRBD2 (5 bases). Per the germline V gene, CDR1 is SQVTM and CDR2 is ANQGSEA. The CDR3 is made up of 15 amino acids. Trimming took 8 bases from V and 11 from J, leaving 30 bases between them. The CDR3 DNA is TGCAGCTCCCGAACCCTGGGGAGCGGAGTTAATGAGCAGTACTTC. It encodes CSSRTLGSGVNEQYF.

This clonotype was counted ten times or more. This chain joins TRBV27 and TRBJ1-4; no reliable D call. CDR1 is MNHEY and CDR2 is SMNVEV in the germline V gene (reference sequence). The CDR3 is 13 residues long. The germline V and J ends were trimmed by 6 bases and 8 bases, with 13 bases remaining between them. CDR3 bases: TGTGCCAGCAGCCGCGGGGAGGACGAAAAACTGTTTTTT. It is translated as CASSRGEDEKLFF.

This sequence joins TRBV9 and TRBJ1-2; no definite D call. This CDR3 has 15 amino acids. V lost 4 bases and J lost 0, with 13 bases in between. Germline V gives CDR1 SGDLS, CDR2 YYNGEE. CDR3 sequence reads: CASSPSQRANYGYTF. Here the CDR3 DNA reads TGTGCCAGCAGCCCCTCACAGCGAGCTAACTATGGCTACACCTTC.

This clonotype was seen many times. The chain joins TRBV7-2 to TRBJ1-6; no clear D gene. Germline V gene data show CDR1 as SGHTA and CDR2 as FQGNSA. Trimming removed 1 base at V and 9 bases at J, with 13 bases between. This CDR3 has 15 residues. The CDR3 sequence is CASSLGVQEGSPLHF. CDR3 nucleotide sequence: TGTGCCAGCAGCTTAGGTGTGCAGGAGGGTTCACCCCTCCACTTT.

V gene TRBV28 combines with J gene TRBJ2-5, with 9 bases fitting TRBD1. This CDR3 region has 18 residues. Trimming at V came to 6 bases and at J to 3 bases, leaving 17 bases not matched to a gene. Germline-derived CDR1 and CDR2 are MDHEN and SYDVKM. CDR3 nucleotide sequence: TGTGCCAGCAGGTTGGATTTGAAGGGACAGGGAAAAGAAGAGACCCAGTACTTC. As protein: CASRLDLKGQGKEETQYF.

This clonotype was counted a few times. V is TRBV2 and J is TRBJ1-5; TRBD1 might be the D (6 bases). The CDR3 is 16 residues long. Deletions cut 7 bases from V and 0 bases from J, with 16 bases between. The germline gives CDR1 SNHLY, CDR2 FYNNEI. The CDR3 DNA sequence: TGTGCCAGCACGTCGGACAGCGTCTATAGCAATCAGCCCCAGCATTTT. Protein sequence: CASTSDSVYSNQPQHF.

The chain is built from TRBV4-2 and TRBJ2-7; 9 nucleotides match TRBD1. The V gene's germline CDR1 is LGHNA and CDR2 YNFKEQ. The CDR3 is 16 residues long. The trim removed 2 bases at V and 0 bases at J, leaving 5 bases unmatched. This CDR3 reads CASSQRTGESSYEQYF. The CDR3 region has the DNA TGTGCCAGCAGCCAAAGGACAGGGGAGAGCTCCTACGAGCAGTACTTC.

As concerns this clonotype: Sequence at one end of the junction differs from germline and may be a read error. The rearrangement joins TRBV10-3 to TRBJ1-2; the match to TRBD1 covers 12 bases. This CDR3 is 14 amino acids long. Germline CDR1 and CDR2: ENHRY and SYGVKD. DNA for the CDR3: TGTGCCCTCAGTGGGACAGGGGGCGCTGGGGGCTACACCTTC. As protein: CALSGTGGAGGYTF.

This clonotype turned up a few times. One junction end does not reproduce the germline sequence, and a read error may be involved. V and J are TRBV11-2 and TRBJ2-2; D tentatively reads TRBD1 or TRBD2 (5 bases each). Germline V gene data show CDR1 as SGHAT and CDR2 as FQNNGV. The CDR3 contains 14 residues. CDR3 residues: CASSRQGVAGDLFF. DNA of the CDR3: TGTGCCAGCAGCCGGCAGGGTGTGGCCGGGGACCTGTTTTTT.